Listed here are 2 T cell receptor beta chains from one sample, sequenced in a study of beta chain features in type 1 diabetes. Expressed TCRB transcripts were sequenced because the entire RNA isolate underwent reverse transcription. Libraries were prepared by immunoSEQ multiplex PCR; TCRdb keeps only in-frame clonotypes and omits some of them. Among fewer than 500,000 clones listed, 11% to 15% were seen once. Specimen: naive CD4+ T cells from blood. These receptors were taken from a man aged 30 to 39 in good health.

The V and J genes are TRBV6-6 and TRBJ1-2, with a weak D call TRBD1 (6 bases). CDR3 size: 12 residues. Trimming pared 6 bases from V and 6 bases from J, leaving 11 bases between. CDR1 is MNHNY and CDR2 is SVGAGI in the germline V gene (reference sequence). CDR3 loop: CASRNTGNGYTF. DNA of the CDR3: TGTGCCAGCAGAAACACAGGGAATGGCTACACCTTC.

This clone turned up a few times. This sequence joins TRBV4-3 and TRBJ2-3; D is ambiguous. Per the germline V gene, CDR1 is LGHNA and CDR2 is YSLEER. Trimming shortened V by 4 bases and J by 4 bases, and 12 bases separated the two germline ends. CDR3 length equals 14 residues. CDR3 sequence: CASSPVVVPDTQYF. For the CDR3, the DNA is TGCGCCAGCAGCCCAGTGGTAGTGCCAGATACGCAGTATTTT.